This T cell receptor (beta chain) was retrieved from a study of blood T cell repertoires in COVID-19. Study information: Samples of COVID-19 (acute and convalescent) were obtained from the United States, Italy and Spain. T cells, B-cell-depleted T cells, or PBMCs provided the cDNA or gDNA that served as material.

In the study's own analysis: Reference gene primer amplification in the assay estimated nucleated cell counts. The table came from immunoSEQ multiplex PCR; TCRdb's copy has only in-frame clones and leaves some out. Clonal size and the V and J genes are those of that table, whereas D and trimming came from the DNA. The table has 150,000 to 200,000 clones, over 75% seen once; the top ten hold approximately 9.9%. The CDR3 contains 13 residues. V lost 5 bases, J lost 5 bases, and 10 bases lay in between. The V gene's germline CDR1 is SGHVS and CDR2 FNYEAQ. The sample comprised peripheral blood. The chain is built from TRBV7-6 and TRBJ1-5; D not certain. The source of this sequence is a man aged 55 to 70 with active or convalescent COVID-19. The CDR3 here is CASSGRQDQPQHF. The DNA of the CDR3 is TGTGCCAGCAGCGGCAGACAAGATCAGCCCCAGCATTTT.